This record concerns one T cell receptor beta chain sequence. Its target is unknown. The source of the sample is a study of beta chain features in type 1 diabetes. Per the germline V gene, CDR1 is MNHEY and CDR2 is SVGAGI. V was clipped by 6 bases and J by 3 bases; unmatched bases: 5. This CDR3 comprises 14 residues. TCRB transcripts that were expressed got sequenced, as all of the isolated RNA had been reverse transcribed. This table comes from immunoSEQ multiplex PCR, and its TCRdb copy is limited to in-frame clones, with some not included. The repertoire consists of 120,000 to 150,000 clones, with around 7% occurring once and the leading ten covering about 1.4%. The study, taken as a whole, reports: High-TCR-expressing cells could be over-represented by cDNA sequencing. Comparison showed that naive, central memory and Treg TCRB repertoires appeared more similar among patients than among healthy donors.

The receptor's source is a woman under 40 in good health. The chain has TRBV6-5 and TRBJ2-5; 9 bases map to TRBD2. Specimen: central memory CD4+ T cells from blood. The CDR3 protein is CASRPRLAEETQYF. CDR3 coding DNA: TGTGCCAGCAGACCCAGACTAGCGGAAGAGACCCAGTACTTC.